A single sample gave rise to the 14 T cell receptor beta chains below, sequenced in a study of blood T cell repertoires in COVID-19. Profiling relied on immunoSEQ multiplex PCR, and the TCRdb table lists in-frame clones only, not all of them. The sample records 220,000 or so clones, 90% being singletons. The sequenced sample consisted of PBMCs or T cells enriched from blood (not recorded which). The receptors derive from a man in his forties or fifties who had been exposed to COVID-19.

This chain uses TRBV24-1 with TRBJ2-5; TRBD2 agrees at 11 bases. Germline lookup yields CDR1 KGHDR and CDR2 SFDVKD. The CDR3 totals 15 residues. V was pared by 4 bases and J by 4 bases, with 4 bases of the junction left unmatched. This chain's CDR3 is CATSDPTSGTETQYF. CDR3 coding DNA: TGTGCCACCAGTGACCCGACTAGCGGGACAGAGACCCAGTACTTC.

CDR3 in DNA: TGCGCCAGCAGCTTACCGACAGGGGTAGAGACCCAGTACTTC. This encodes CASSLPTGVETQYF. The chain links TRBV5-1 to TRBJ2-5; 8 nucleotides line up with TRBD1. This CDR3 comprises 14 residues. Trimming cost V 2 bases and J 4 bases; bases outside gene matches: 4. The germline gives CDR1 SGHRS, CDR2 YFSETQ.

V is TRBV6-5 and J is TRBJ1-4; 8 bases map to TRBD1. This CDR3 has 14 residues. Per germline, CDR1 MNHEY and CDR2 SVGAGI. The trim removed 6 bases at V and 4 bases at J, leaving 4 bases unmatched. The CDR3 spells CASRETGDNEKLFF. The CDR3 nucleotides read TGTGCCAGCAGGGAGACAGGGGATAATGAAAAACTGTTTTTT.

This chain uses TRBV18 with TRBJ2-7; possible D gene TRBD1, 6 bases. V lost 3 bases and J 5 bases, leaving 26 bases between the germline ends. The CDR3 runs 18 residues. Germline CDR1 reads KGHSH; CDR2 reads LQKENI. The CDR3 DNA sequence: TGTGCCAGCTCACCGTTTACATCAGGGGTACAACCTACGGACGAGCAGTACTTC. Encoded protein: CASSPFTSGVQPTDEQYF.

The V and J genes are TRBV15 and TRBJ1-1, with TRBD1 matching 10 bases. Trimming cost V 1 base and J 6 bases; bases outside gene matches: 8. This CDR3 is built from 16 residues. The germline CDR1 and CDR2 sequences are LNHNV and YYDKDF (reference sequence). The CDR3 loop reads CATSRGGTGAKPEAFF. The CDR3 nucleotides are TGTGCCACCAGCAGAGGCGGGACAGGGGCTAAGCCTGAAGCTTTCTTT.

This chain joins TRBV2 and TRBJ1-3; the match to TRBD1 covers 9 bases. The CDR3 has 14 amino acids. Germline V gene data show CDR1 as SNHLY and CDR2 as FYNNEI. After removal of 10 bases from V and 2 bases from J, the junction contained 6 bases not matched to a gene. The DNA of the CDR3 is TGTGCCATCGTCCGGGACAGGGCTGGAAACACCATATATTTT. The encoded protein is CAIVRDRAGNTIYF.

The chain uses TRBV5-4 and TRBJ2-7, with D uncertain. The CDR3 is made up of 15 amino acids. V was cut by 0 bases and J by 0 bases, with 10 bases left in between. Germline values: CDR1 SGHNT, CDR2 YYREEE (reference sequence). DNA for the CDR3: TGTGCCAGCAGCTTGGGACTTACAAGCTCCTACGAGCAGTACTTC. Translating gives CASSLGLTSSYEQYF.

This chain links TRBV15 with TRBJ1-4; 8 bases align to TRBD1. Trimming cost V 1 base and J 7 bases; bases outside gene matches: 5. CDR1 is LNHNV, CDR2 YYDKDF, per germline (reference sequence). This CDR3 is built from 15 residues. CDR3 amino acids: CATSRALTGVEKLFF. The CDR3 nucleotides are TGTGCCACCAGCAGAGCCCTGACAGGGGTTGAAAAACTGTTTTTT. The full variable domain, completed using reference TRBV15 and TRBJ1-4, is DAMVIQNPRYQVTQFGKPVTLSCSQTLNHNVMYWYQQKSSQAPKLLFHYYDKDFNNEADTPDNFQSRRPNTSFCFLDIRSPGLGDTAMYLCATSRALTGVEKLFFGSGTQLSVL.

The chain has TRBV27 and TRBJ1-4, with D perhaps matching TRBD1 (6 bases). This CDR3 comprises 15 residues. Trimming pared 5 bases from V and 3 bases from J, leaving 13 bases between. Germline CDR1 reads MNHEY; CDR2 reads SMNVEV (reference sequence). Here the CDR3 reads CASSGLDSPNEKLFF. CDR3 nucleotides: TGTGCCAGCAGTGGTTTGGACAGTCCTAATGAAAAACTGTTTTTT. Drawing the rest from reference TRBV27 and TRBJ1-4, the complete variable domain is EAQVTQNPRYLITVTGKKLTVTCSQNMNHEYMSWYRQDPGLGLRQIYYSMNVEVTDKGDVPEGYKVSRKEKRNFPLILESPSPNQTSLYFCASSGLDSPNEKLFFGSGTQLSVL.

This clone has a single count. The chain couples TRBV27 to TRBJ2-5; D may be TRBD2 (6 bases). V was pared by 0 bases and J by 4 bases, with 18 bases between. Germline loops: CDR1 MNHEY, CDR2 SMNVEV (reference sequence). The CDR3 sequence is 17 residues long. DNA of the CDR3: TGTGCCAGCAGTTTATCGACCGGGAGCTTGCGAATAGAGACCCAGTACTTC. Its translation is CASSLSTGSLRIETQYF.

The chain has TRBV24-1 and TRBJ1-1; the D is unclear. There are 13 residues in the CDR3. Per germline, CDR1 KGHDR and CDR2 SFDVKD. V lost 5 bases and J lost 7, with 13 bases in between. CDR3 nucleotides: TGTGCCACCAGTGGCTTTTCAGTAATTGAAGCTTTCTTT. This translates into CATSGFSVIEAFF.

In DNA, the CDR3 is TGCGCCAGCAGCCCTTCCCCTAATGAAAAACTGTTTTTT. Translated: CASSPSPNEKLFF. The genes are TRBV5-1 and TRBJ1-4, with D unresolved. V lost 4 bases, J lost 3 bases, and 7 bases lay in between. The CDR3 sequence is 13 residues long. Per germline, CDR1 SGHRS and CDR2 YFSETQ. The full variable domain, its missing parts supplied by reference TRBV5-1 and TRBJ1-4, is KAGVTQTPRYLIKTRGQQVTLSCSPISGHRSVSWYQQTPGQGLQFLFEYFSETQRNKGNFPGRFSGRQFSNSRSEMNVSTLELGDSALYLCASSPSPNEKLFFGSGTQLSVL.

V is TRBV6-1 and J is TRBJ2-7; TRBD1 might be the D (5 bases). Per the germline V gene, CDR1 is MNHNS and CDR2 is SASEGT. The CDR3 spans 13 residues. The V and J ends lost 2 bases and 2 bases respectively, with 7 bases between them. The CDR3 is CASSERGPYEQYF. CDR3 nucleotide sequence: TGTGCCAGCAGTGAAAGGGGCCCCTACGAGCAGTACTTC.

V gene TRBV5-1 combines with J gene TRBJ2-3; 9 nucleotides line up with TRBD2. Germline lookup yields CDR1 SGHRS and CDR2 YFSETQ. This CDR3 region has 16 residues. J was trimmed by 4 bases and V by 0 bases; bases with no gene match: 6. In DNA form, the CDR3 reads TGCGCCAGCAGCTTGGTGGTAGCGGGAGCGGCAGATACGCAGTATTTT. Translation gives CASSLVVAGAADTQYF.